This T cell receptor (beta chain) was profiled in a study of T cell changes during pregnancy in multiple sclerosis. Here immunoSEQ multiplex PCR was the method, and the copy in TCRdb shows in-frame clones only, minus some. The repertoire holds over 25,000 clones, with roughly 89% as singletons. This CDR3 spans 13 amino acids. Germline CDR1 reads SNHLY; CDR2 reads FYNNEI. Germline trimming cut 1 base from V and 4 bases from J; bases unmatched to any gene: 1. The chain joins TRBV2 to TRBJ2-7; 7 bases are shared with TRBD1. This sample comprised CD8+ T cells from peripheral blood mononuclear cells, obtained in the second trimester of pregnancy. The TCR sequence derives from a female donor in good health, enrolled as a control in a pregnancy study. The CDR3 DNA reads TGTGCCAGCAGTGAAGAACAGGGGTACGAGCAGTACTTC. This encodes CASSEEQGYEQYF.